This TCR beta chain was recovered during a study of CD8 T cells in Susac syndrome (dated by TCRdb to the late 2010s). Broadly, across the study: Of the Susac syndrome patients who were sequenced, under ten were in clinical remission while five or six had clinically active disease. At the time of blood withdrawal, Susac syndrome patients were either therapy-naive, taking corticosteroids (with some also receiving IVIg), or on IVIg alone. The study used repertoire sequencing to test whether antigen drove CD8+ T cell activation and differentiation in Susac syndrome. CD8+ T cell repertoire clonality was compared between about a dozen healthy donors, approximately 14 Susac syndrome patients and approximately 16 multiple sclerosis patients. Paper-wide results and their limitations: The study acknowledged that relatively few individuals were included in the TCR sequencing and HLA analysis. Clonal expansion was seen in Susac syndrome CD8+ repertoires, peaking in CD8+ TEMRA cells and being greater in clinically active patients than in remitting ones. Looking at Susac-specific public clones, the researchers identified roughly 17 in the total CD8+ repertoire and a few in the CD8+ TEMRA repertoire.

A distance of 15 bases separates the germline ends of V and J, which lose 3 bases and 6 bases respectively. The CDR3, cysteine through phenylalanine, is 13 amino acids long. Of all the DNA, just the CDR3 is kept, 39 bases in frame from base 1. CDR1 DFQATT and CDR2 SNEGSKA were looked up in the germline V gene (reference sequence). About this clonotype itself: The antigen it recognizes is unknown. Base-call qualities are not available, and no considerably larger clone is one nucleotide away.

RNA was extracted using the RNeasy kit, and 0.5 to 1 microgram was reverse transcribed with random hexamers. The immunoSEQ multiplex PCR assay, which covers 54 Vbeta and 13 Jbeta segments, was used to amplify TCR beta CDR3 regions. To correct PCR amplification bias, a synthetic template baseline was used for both primer optimization and computational correction. In the source study's methods: Reads were assigned to V, D and J genes according to IMGT and analyzed in immunoSEQ Analyzer, with only productive sequences retained. To calculate clonality, Shannon entropy was normalized by log2 of the number of productive unique sequences and then subtracted from one. Public and private clones were assessed among the 100 most prevalent clones of each patient and control. Clones were defined as Susac-specific if absent from the healthy and MS cohorts, from around 1,000 published viral clones and from other ImmuneACCESS disease sequences. The public reads were quality trimmed at Q25 with fastp and then assembled into clones with MiXCR by TCRdb, keeping productive beta chains. Every CDR3 protein is listed once, alongside the most common genes and DNA of its rows. TCRdb's processing, not the authors' own work, is the source of the V and J calls. The sample table lists around 80,000 distinct CDR3 sequences, approximately 94% of them with a count of one. Around 0.45% of the sample is taken by the ten largest.

Peripheral blood CD8+ and CD4+ T cells from healthy donors, Susac syndrome patients and multiple sclerosis patients were profiled by high-throughput TCR beta sequencing. The Susac syndrome patients fulfilled recently defined diagnostic criteria for definite or probable disease. Bulk CD8+ and CD4+ T cells were purified magnetically by negative isolation, whereas CD8+ TEMRA cells were enriched by FACS. Blood was drawn into EDTA tubes, processed within 24 hours, and PBMCs were isolated by density gradient centrifugation. PBMCs intended for TCR sequencing were cryopreserved in liquid nitrogen and were subsequently thawed in a 37 degrees C water bath. The sorted or isolated CD4+, CD8+ and CD8+ TEMRA cells had a purity of 90% or higher.

Source material: CD8+ T cells from PBMCs. The sequence links TRBV20-1 to TRBJ2-7; tentative D gene TRBD1, with 5 bases matching. The TCR sequence derives from a human donor with Susac syndrome. The sequenced DNA is TGCAGTGCTAGTATCCCCCCAGGGATCGAGCAGTACTTC. Translation gives CSASIPPGIEQYF.